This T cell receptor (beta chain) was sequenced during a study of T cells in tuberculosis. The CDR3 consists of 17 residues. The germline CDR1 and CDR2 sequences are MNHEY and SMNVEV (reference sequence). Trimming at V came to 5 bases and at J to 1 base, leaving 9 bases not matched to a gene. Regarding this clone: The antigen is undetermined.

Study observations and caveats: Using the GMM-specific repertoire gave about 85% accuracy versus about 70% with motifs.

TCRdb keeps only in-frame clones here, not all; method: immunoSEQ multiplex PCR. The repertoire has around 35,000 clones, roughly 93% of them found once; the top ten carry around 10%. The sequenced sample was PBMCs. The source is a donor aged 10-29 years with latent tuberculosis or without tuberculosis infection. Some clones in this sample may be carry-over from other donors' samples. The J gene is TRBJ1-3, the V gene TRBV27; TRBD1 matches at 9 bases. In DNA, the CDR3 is TGTGCCAGCAGTGCAACCCGACAGGGGGGTTCTGGAAACACCATATATTTT. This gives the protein CASSATRQGGSGNTIYF.